The rows below give T cell receptor beta chains drawn from one sample of a study of shared clonotypes between healthy human individuals. Measured with immunoSEQ multiplex PCR; TCRdb has only the in-frame clones, and not every one. The sample holds under 600,000 clones; over 75% are singletons and the top ten take approximately 13%. Sequenced sample: PBMCs. These receptor sequences come from a woman aged 40 to 55 in good health. Some clones in this sample may be carry-over from other donors' samples. Both conserved end residues are part of each CDR3. The order of the fields is D gene, J gene, CDR3 length, V gene, clone size, CDR3 DNA, CDR3 protein. The D gene is left open where the match is weak. Part of the rows lack a size; the others show once, few, many or a class for expanded clones.

d_call: .
j_call: TRBJ2-5
cdr3_length: 12
v_call: TRBV30
clone_size: .
cdr3_nt: TGTGCCTGGAGAGGAAGTGGTGAGACCCAGTACTTC
cdr3_aa: CAWRGSGETQYF

d_call: TRBD1
j_call: TRBJ2-7
cdr3_length: 13
v_call: TRBV19
clone_size: .
cdr3_nt: TGTGCCAGTATGGGGGACAGCTCCTACGAGCAGTACTTC
cdr3_aa: CASMGDSSYEQYF

d_call: .
j_call: TRBJ2-1
cdr3_length: 13
v_call: TRBV10-3
clone_size: .
cdr3_nt: TGTGCCCTCAGGGGCGGGCTCGGTAATGAGCAGTTCTTC
cdr3_aa: CALRGGLGNEQFF

d_call: TRBD1
j_call: TRBJ1-4
cdr3_length: 14
v_call: TRBV6-1
clone_size: .
cdr3_nt: TGTGCCAGCAGCTGGACAGGGAGTAGGGAAAAACTGTTTTTT
cdr3_aa: CASSWTGSREKLFF

d_call: .
j_call: TRBJ2-7
cdr3_length: 14
v_call: TRBV6-1
clone_size: .
cdr3_nt: TGTGCCAGCAGTGAATTTGTTGGGGTCGACGAGCAGTACTTC
cdr3_aa: CASSEFVGVDEQYF

d_call: .
j_call: TRBJ2-7
cdr3_length: 15
v_call: TRBV9
clone_size: few
cdr3_nt: TGTGCCAGCAGCCCTTCAGCGGGCCCAACCTACGAGCAGTACTTC
cdr3_aa: CASSPSAGPTYEQYF

d_call: TRBD2
j_call: TRBJ2-1
cdr3_length: 15
v_call: TRBV5-4
clone_size: .
cdr3_nt: TGTGCCAGCAGCTTTAAGCGGCGGGAGGTGAATGAGCAGTTCTTC
cdr3_aa: CASSFKRREVNEQFF

d_call: TRBD1
j_call: TRBJ1-4
cdr3_length: 15
v_call: TRBV6-1
clone_size: .
cdr3_nt: TGTGCCAGCAGTGAAGTGACAGGGGCTAATGAAAAACTGTTTTTT
cdr3_aa: CASSEVTGANEKLFF

d_call: .
j_call: TRBJ1-3
cdr3_length: 13
v_call: TRBV14
clone_size: .
cdr3_nt: TGTGCCAGCACGGACAGTGGCGGAAACACCATATATTTT
cdr3_aa: CASTDSGGNTIYF

d_call: TRBD2
j_call: TRBJ2-3
cdr3_length: 17
v_call: TRBV11-2
clone_size: .
cdr3_nt: TGTGCCAGCAGCCCGTGGACTAGCGGGAAGAGCACAGATACGCAGTATTTT
cdr3_aa: CASSPWTSGKSTDTQYF

d_call: .
j_call: TRBJ2-7
cdr3_length: 12
v_call: TRBV29-1
clone_size: .
cdr3_nt: TGCAGCGTTGTGGCCCACGGCTACGAGCAGTACTTC
cdr3_aa: CSVVAHGYEQYF

d_call: .
j_call: TRBJ2-3
cdr3_length: 15
v_call: TRBV7-2
clone_size: .
cdr3_nt: TGTGCCAGCAGCTTAGTGGCTAGCCCCACAGATACGCAGTATTTT
cdr3_aa: CASSLVASPTDTQYF

d_call: .
j_call: TRBJ1-3
cdr3_length: 14
v_call: TRBV2
clone_size: few
cdr3_nt: TGTGCCAGCAGTAAACCGAGCTCTGGAAACACCATATATTTT
cdr3_aa: CASSKPSSGNTIYF

d_call: TRBD2
j_call: TRBJ2-1
cdr3_length: 16
v_call: TRBV9
clone_size: .
cdr3_nt: TGTGCCAGCAGCCAGCCGGGTAGCGGGGCCTACAATGAGCAGTTCTTC
cdr3_aa: CASSQPGSGAYNEQFF